This T cell receptor beta chain comes out of a study of T-cell memory formation after mild COVID-19. Across the whole study: Most TCR clusters belonged to a single donor. The study's findings and limits: Detection of some responders pre-infection suggested pre-existing cross-reactive memory T cells participated. A second wave expanding day 15 to 37 was CD4+-biased; contracting clones were balanced.

About this clonotype itself: Its target is unknown.

TCRdb processed the 5' RACE reads anew with MiXCR; each CDR3 protein has one entry. Here the sample spans 500,000 to 650,000 distinct CDR3 sequences, about a fifth being singletons. The CDR3 runs 17 residues. Germline V lookup: CDR1 MNHNY, CDR2 SVGAGI (reference sequence). Trimming shortened V by 5 bases and J by 0 bases, and 17 bases separated the two germline ends. This chain connects TRBV6-6 to TRBJ2-4; D unresolved. The receptor was isolated from an adult woman who had mild COVID-19 (a few samples of this study predate the infection). Cell type and time point are not known. The sequenced material came from PBMCs or a T cell subset sorted from them (not recorded which). Here the CDR3 reads CASSPRSNLLAKNIQYF. The CDR3 DNA follows: TGTGCCAGCAGTCCTAGGTCTAACTTACTAGCCAAAAACATTCAGTACTTC.